Shown below are 3 T cell receptor beta chains from a single sample sequenced in a study of blood T cell repertoires in COVID-19. Method: immunoSEQ multiplex PCR; TCRdb's copy keeps in-frame clones and lacks some. This sample has around 70,000 clones, with roughly nine tenths found just once. Material for sequencing was peripheral blood. The receptor source for this set is a man aged 80 or over with acute or convalescent COVID-19.

The chain links TRBV29-1 to TRBJ2-1, with D maybe TRBD2 (5 bases). The germline V and J ends were trimmed by 5 bases and 2 bases, with 10 bases remaining between them. CDR3 length: 13 residues. The germline V gene encodes CDR1 SQVTM and CDR2 ANQGSEA. CDR3 in DNA: TGCAGCGTTTGGCCGGAGGCCTACAATGAGCAGTTCTTC. Residues: CSVWPEAYNEQFF.

V and J are TRBV25-1 and TRBJ1-6; D call uncertain. There are 17 residues in the CDR3. Germline values: CDR1 MGHDK, CDR2 SYGVNS. V shed 1 base and J shed 10 bases, with 20 bases lying between them. The CDR3 nucleotides read TGTGCCAGCAGTGAATTCTTTCTCGGAGCGACGAACTCACCCCTCCACTTT. Its protein is CASSEFFLGATNSPLHF.

The chain is built from TRBV10-3 and TRBJ2-1; D perhaps matches TRBD1 (6 bases). The CDR3 consists of 14 residues. V was clipped by 0 bases and J by 10 bases, with 13 bases between them. Germline lookup yields CDR1 ENHRY and CDR2 SYGVKD. The DNA for the CDR3 is TGTGCCATCAGTGAGTCGGGGGCCGCAGGGGAGCAGTTCTTC. This translates into CAISESGAAGEQFF.